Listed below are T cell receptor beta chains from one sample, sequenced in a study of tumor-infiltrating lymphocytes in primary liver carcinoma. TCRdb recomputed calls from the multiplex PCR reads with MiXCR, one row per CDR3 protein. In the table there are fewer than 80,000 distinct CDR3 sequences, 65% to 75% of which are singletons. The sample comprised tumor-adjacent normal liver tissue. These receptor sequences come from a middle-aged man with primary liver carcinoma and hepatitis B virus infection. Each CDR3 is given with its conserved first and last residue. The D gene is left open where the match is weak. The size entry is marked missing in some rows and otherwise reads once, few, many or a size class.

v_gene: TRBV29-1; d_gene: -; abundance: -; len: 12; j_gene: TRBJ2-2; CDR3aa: CSVSTETGGLFF; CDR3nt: TGCAGCGTTTCAACGGAGACCGGGGGGCTGTTTTTT
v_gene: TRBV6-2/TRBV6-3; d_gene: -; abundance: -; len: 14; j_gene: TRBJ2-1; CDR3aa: CASSALGKYNEQFF; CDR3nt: TGTGCCAGCAGCGCTTTAGGGAAGTACAATGAGCAGTTCTTC
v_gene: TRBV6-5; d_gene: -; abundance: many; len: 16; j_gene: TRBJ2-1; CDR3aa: CASSSLRGQLYNEQFF; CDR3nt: TGTGCCAGCTCATCTCTGCGCGGACAGCTATACAATGAGCAGTTCTTC
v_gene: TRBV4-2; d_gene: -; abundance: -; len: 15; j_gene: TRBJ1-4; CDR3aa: CASSQERIPIEKLFF; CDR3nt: TGTGCCAGCAGCCAAGAACGGATTCCTATTGAAAAACTGTTTTTT
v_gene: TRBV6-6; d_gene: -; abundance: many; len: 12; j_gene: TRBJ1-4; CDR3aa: CASQGRNEKLFF; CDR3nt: TGTGCCAGTCAGGGCCGAAATGAAAAACTGTTTTTT
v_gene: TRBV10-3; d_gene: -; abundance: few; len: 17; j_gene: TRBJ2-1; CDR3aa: CAISEALTTGPLDEQFF; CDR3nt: TGTGCCATCAGTGAGGCACTCACGACGGGACCTCTGGATGAGCAGTTCTTC
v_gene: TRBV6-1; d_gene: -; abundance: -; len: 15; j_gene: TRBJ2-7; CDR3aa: CASCLGGSSSCEQYF; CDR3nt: TGTGCCAGCTGCCTGGGGGGCAGCAGCTCCTGCGAGCAGTACTTC
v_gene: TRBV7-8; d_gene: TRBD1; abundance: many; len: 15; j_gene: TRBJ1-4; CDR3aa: CASKIGTGGNEKLFF; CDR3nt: TGTGCCAGCAAAATAGGGACAGGGGGCAATGAAAAACTGTTTTTT
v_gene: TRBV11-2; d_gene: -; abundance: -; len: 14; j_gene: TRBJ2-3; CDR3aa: CASRPLGGSDTRYF; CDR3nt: TGTGCCAGCAGGCCCCTAGGGGGGTCAGATACGCGCTATTTT
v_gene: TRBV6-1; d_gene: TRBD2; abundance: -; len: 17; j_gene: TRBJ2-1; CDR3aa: CASSPLSAGGGCNEQFF; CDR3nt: TGTGCCAGCAGCCCCCTTTCGGCGGGAGGAGGCTGCAATGAGCAGTTCTTC
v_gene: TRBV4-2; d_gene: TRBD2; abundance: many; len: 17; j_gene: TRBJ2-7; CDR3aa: CASSLGLAGFSSYEQYF; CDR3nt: TGTGCCAGCAGCCTTGGACTAGCGGGATTTAGCTCCTACGAGCAGTACTTC
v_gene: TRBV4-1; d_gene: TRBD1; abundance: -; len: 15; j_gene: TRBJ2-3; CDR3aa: CASNQAGTGGDTQYF; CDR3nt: TGCGCCAGCAACCAAGCCGGGACAGGGGGGGATACGCAATATTTT
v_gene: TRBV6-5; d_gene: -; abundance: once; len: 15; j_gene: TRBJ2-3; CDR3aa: CASSYLVGEGNTQYF; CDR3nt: TGTGCCAGCAGTTACTTAGTGGGAGAAGGAAATACGCAGTATTTT
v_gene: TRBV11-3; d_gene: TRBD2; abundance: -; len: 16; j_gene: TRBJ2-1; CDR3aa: CASSLSGTSGRGEQFF; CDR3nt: TGTGCCAGCAGCTTATCAGGGACTAGCGGGAGAGGTGAGCAGTTCTTC
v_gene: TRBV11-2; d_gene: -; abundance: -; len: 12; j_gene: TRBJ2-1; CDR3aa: CARSPSHNEQIF; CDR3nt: TGTGCCAGGAGCCCCTCCCACAATGAACAGATCTTC
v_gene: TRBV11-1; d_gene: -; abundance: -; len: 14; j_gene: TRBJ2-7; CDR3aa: CASSDLEGADEQYF; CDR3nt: TGTGCCAGCAGCGACCTAGAAGGGGCAGACGAGCAGTACTTC
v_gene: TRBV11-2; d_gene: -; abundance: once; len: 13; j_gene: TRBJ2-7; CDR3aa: CVSCFRGASEQYF; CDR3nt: TGTGTCAGCTGCTTCAGAGGGGCTAGCGAGCAATACTTC
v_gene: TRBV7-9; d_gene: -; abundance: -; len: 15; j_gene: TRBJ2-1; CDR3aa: CARSFRGGAFNEQFF; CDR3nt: TGTGCCAGGAGCTTCCGCGGAGGGGCCTTCAATGAGCAGTTCTTC
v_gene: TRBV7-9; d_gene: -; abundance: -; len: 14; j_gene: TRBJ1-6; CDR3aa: CANSYTGRNSPLHF; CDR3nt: TGTGCCAACAGCTATACAGGGCGTAATTCACCCCTCCACTTT
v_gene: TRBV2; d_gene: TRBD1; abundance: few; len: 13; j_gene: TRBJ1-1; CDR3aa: CVSSGQGFPEAFF; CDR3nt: TGTGTCAGCAGTGGACAGGGTTTTCCTGAAGCTTTCTTT
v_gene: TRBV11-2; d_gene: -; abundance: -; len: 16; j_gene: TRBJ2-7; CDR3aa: CANSLEMAPRPYEQYF; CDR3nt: TGTGCCAACAGCTTAGAGATGGCACCGAGACCCTACGAGCAGTACTTC
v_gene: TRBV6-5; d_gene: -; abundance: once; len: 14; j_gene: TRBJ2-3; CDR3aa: CAWSPPLGRDTQYF; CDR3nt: TGTGCCTGGAGTCCTCCTTTGGGCCGGGATACGCAGTATTTT
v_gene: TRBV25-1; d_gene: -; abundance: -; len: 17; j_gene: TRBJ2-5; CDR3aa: CASSEPSGTPDQEAQYF; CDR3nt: TGTGCCAGCAGTGAACCCAGCGGAACTCCAGACCAAGAGGCCCAGTACTTC
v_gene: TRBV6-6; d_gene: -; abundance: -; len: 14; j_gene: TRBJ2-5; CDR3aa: CASREFQVQEAQYF; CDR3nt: TGTGCCAGCAGAGAATTTCAGGTACAAGAGGCCCAGTACTTC
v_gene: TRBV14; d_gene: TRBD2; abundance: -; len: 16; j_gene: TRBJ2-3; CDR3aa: CASSHREAGLADTHYF; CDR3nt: TGTGCCAGCAGCCACAGAGAAGCGGGACTCGCAGATACGCACTATTTT
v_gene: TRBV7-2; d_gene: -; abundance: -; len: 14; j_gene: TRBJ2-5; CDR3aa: CASAKRAIQETQYF; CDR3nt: TGTGCCAGCGCCAAGCGGGCGATACAAGAGACCCAGTACTTC
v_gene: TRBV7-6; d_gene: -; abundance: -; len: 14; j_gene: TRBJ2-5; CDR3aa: CASSPRVKVGTQYF; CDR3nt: TGTGCCAGCAGCCCCAGGGTCAAGGTGGGGACCCAGTACTTC
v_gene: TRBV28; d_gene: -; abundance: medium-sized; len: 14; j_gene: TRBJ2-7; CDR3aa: CASSLFAWDGEQYF; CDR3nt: TGTGCCAGCAGTTTATTCGCTTGGGATGGAGAGCAGTACTTC
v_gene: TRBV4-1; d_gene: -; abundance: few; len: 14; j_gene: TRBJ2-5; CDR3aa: CASSQEGRPEAQYF; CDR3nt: TGCGCCAGCAGCCAAGAAGGGAGACCGGAGGCCCAGTACTTC
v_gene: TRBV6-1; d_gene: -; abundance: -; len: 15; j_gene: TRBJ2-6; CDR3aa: CVSSGTANGASVMTF; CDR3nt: TGTGTCAGCAGTGGGACGGCCAATGGGGCCAGCGTCATGACTTTC
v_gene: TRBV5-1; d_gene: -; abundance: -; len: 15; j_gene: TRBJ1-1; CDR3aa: CASSLRQGLNTEAVF; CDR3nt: TGCGCCAGCAGCTTGAGGCAGGGCTTGAACACTGAAGCTGTCTTT
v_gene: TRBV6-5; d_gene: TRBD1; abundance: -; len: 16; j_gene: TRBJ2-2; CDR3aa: CVSSSGTGGKYGELFF; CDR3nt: TGTGTCAGCAGTTCCGGGACAGGGGGCAAGTACGGGGAGCTGTTTTTT
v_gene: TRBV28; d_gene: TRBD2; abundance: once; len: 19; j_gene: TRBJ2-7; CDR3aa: CASSFFGQAGGRISYERYF; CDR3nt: TGTGCCAGCAGTTTTTTCGGACAAGCGGGAGGGCGAATCTCCTACGAACGGTACTTC
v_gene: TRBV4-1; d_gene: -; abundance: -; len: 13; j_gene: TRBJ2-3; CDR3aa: CASSAISTDMQYF; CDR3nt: TGCGCCAGTAGCGCGATTAGCACAGATATGCAGTATTTT
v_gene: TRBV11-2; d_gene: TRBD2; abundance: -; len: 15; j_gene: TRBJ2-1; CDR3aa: CASLELLAGMNEQFF; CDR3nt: TGTGCCAGCTTAGAGCTCCTAGCGGGAATGAATGAGCAGTTCTTC
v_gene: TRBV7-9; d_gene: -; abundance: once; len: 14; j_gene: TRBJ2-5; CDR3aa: CGSSPELSEETQYF; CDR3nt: TGTGGCAGCAGCCCGGAGCTATCGGAAGAGACCCAGTACTTC
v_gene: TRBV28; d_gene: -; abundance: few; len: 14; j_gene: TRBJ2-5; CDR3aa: CASSRDVGQETQYF; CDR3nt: TGTGCCAGCAGCCGGGACGTTGGGCAAGAGACCCAGTACTTC